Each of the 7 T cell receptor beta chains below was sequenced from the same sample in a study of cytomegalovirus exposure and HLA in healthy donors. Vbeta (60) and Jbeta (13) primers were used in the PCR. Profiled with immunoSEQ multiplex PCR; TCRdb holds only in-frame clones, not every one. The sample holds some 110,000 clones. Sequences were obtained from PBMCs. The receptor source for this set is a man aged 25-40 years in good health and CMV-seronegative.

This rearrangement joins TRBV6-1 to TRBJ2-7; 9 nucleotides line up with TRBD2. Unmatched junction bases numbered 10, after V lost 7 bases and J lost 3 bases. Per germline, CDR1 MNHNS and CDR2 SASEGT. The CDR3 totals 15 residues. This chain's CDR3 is CASIQRGASYYEQYF. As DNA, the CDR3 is TGTGCCAGCATCCAGCGGGGGGCCTCTTACTACGAGCAGTACTTC.

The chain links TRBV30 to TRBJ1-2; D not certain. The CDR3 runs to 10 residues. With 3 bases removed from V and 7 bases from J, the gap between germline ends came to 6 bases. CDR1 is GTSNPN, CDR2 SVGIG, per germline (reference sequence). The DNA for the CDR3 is TGTGCCTGGAGGCCCGGTGGCTACACCTTC. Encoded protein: CAWRPGGYTF.

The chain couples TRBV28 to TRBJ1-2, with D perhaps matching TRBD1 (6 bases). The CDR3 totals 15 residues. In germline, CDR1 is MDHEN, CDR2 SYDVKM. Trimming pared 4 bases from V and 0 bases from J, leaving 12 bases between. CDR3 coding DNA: TGTGCCAGCAGTTCGCGGACAGATTCTAACTATGGCTACACCTTC. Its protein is CASSSRTDSNYGYTF.

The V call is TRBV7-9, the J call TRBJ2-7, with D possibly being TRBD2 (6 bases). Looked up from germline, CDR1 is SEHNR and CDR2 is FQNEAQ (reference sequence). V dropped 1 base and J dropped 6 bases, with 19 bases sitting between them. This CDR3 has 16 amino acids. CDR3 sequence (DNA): TGTGCCAGCAGCTTAGGGGGGGTGCCGGGGGTACCCGAGCAGTACTTC. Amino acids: CASSLGGVPGVPEQYF.

This CDR3 is CAISESSRGVYEQYF. CDR3 nucleotide sequence: TGTGCCATCAGTGAGTCGAGCAGGGGGGTTTACGAGCAGTACTTC. The rearrangement links TRBV10-3 to TRBJ2-7; D possibly corresponds to TRBD1 (7 bases). Per the germline V gene, CDR1 is ENHRY and CDR2 is SYGVKD. The CDR3 totals 15 residues. The germline V and J ends were trimmed by 0 bases and 4 bases, with 13 bases remaining between them.

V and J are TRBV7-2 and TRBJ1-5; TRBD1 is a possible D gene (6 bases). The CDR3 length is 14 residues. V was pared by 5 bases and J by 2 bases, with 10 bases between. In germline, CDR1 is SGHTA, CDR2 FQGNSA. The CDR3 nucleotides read TGTGCCAGCAGCGCCCGGACAGGCAATCAGCCCCAGCATTTT. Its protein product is CASSARTGNQPQHF.

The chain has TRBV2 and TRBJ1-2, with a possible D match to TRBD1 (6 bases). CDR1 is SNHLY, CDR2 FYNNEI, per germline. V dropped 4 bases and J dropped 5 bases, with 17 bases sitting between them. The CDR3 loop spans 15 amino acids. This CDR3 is CASSADSQTLYGYTF. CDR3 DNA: TGTGCCAGCAGTGCGGACAGCCAAACCCTATATGGCTACACCTTC.